The clone carrying this TCR beta chain appeared a few times. Its antigen remains unidentified. Amplification yielded TCR beta CDR3 regions, with RNA transcripts as the source. The primer set for the first-round RT-PCR of the TCR CDR3 was HTBI. TCRdb reprocessed the multiplex PCR reads via MiXCR and lists one record per CDR3 protein. The sample includes around 500,000 distinct CDR3 sequences, roughly 15% seen only once; the top ten take approximately 13%. This entry comes from a study of T cells in Graves' hyperthyroidism and ophthalmopathy. The hyperthyroidism patients had all been newly diagnosed, and their disease duration was under 2 months. Their ages ranged from 18 to 65 years. The PBMCs studied were ones that came from around 10 ml fresh peripheral blood. Findings of the study overall: Stable hyperthyroidism and ophthalmopathy were separated using 13 V-J signatures.

The sequenced sample consisted of blood. The clonotype was recovered from a woman in her forties with Graves' hyperthyroidism.

CDR3 protein: CSARWGGEYGNTIYF. For the CDR3, the DNA is TGCAGTGCTAGATGGGGGGGGGAGTATGGAAACACCATATATTTT. The V gene is TRBV20-1, the J gene TRBJ1-3; weak D call: TRBD1 (5 bases). Per germline, CDR1 DFQATT and CDR2 SNEGSKA (reference sequence). This CDR3 has 15 amino acids. Trimming took 2 bases from V and 3 from J, leaving 14 bases between them.